This entry lists 25 T cell receptor beta chains sequenced from one sample in a study of blood T cell repertoires in COVID-19 (TCRdb year 2020). Library prep was done by the immunoSEQ multiplex PCR assay. Entries here come from immuneACCESS through TCRdb and include only in-frame sequences with V and J called. Some clones fail to appear in such tables; in the studies checked, an unresolved V gene covers under half of the shortfall, and the cause of the remainder is unknown. In all, the sample holds approximately 140,000 clones, and about 84% of those were seen once. The ten biggest clones cover approximately 5.8% of the sample. The specimen was peripheral blood. Every receptor here comes from a human donor in a cohort sampled during active COVID-19.

The genes are TRBV6-5 and TRBJ1-2; D gene uncertain. CDR3 length: 11 amino acids. V was cut by 4 bases and J by 7 bases, with 7 bases left in between. Per the germline V gene, CDR1 is MNHEY and CDR2 is SVGAGI. CDR3 amino acids: CASSSPSGYTF. The CDR3 DNA sequence: TGTGCCAGCAGTTCCCCCAGTGGCTACACCTTC.

The rearrangement links TRBV7-9 to TRBJ1-1; possibly TRBD1 for D (6 bases). Deletions cut 9 bases from V and 6 bases from J, with 17 bases between. Germline CDR1 reads SEHNR; CDR2 reads FQNEAQ (reference sequence). This CDR3 comprises 13 residues. CDR3 loop: CASKPGGGPEAFF. The CDR3, as DNA: TGTGCCAGTAAGCCTGGGGGCGGACCTGAAGCTTTCTTT.

The chain combines TRBV3-1 (or the pseudogene TRBV3-2) with TRBJ2-3, with TRBD2 as a possible D gene (6 bases). CDR1 LGHDT and CDR2 YNNKEL come from the germline V gene (reference sequence). Trimming removed 0 bases at V and 10 bases at J, with 14 bases between. The CDR3 spans 14 residues. The CDR3 spells CASSQDRRGVAQYF. CDR3 in DNA: TGTGCCAGCAGCCAAGATAGGAGGGGCGTCGCGCAGTATTTT.

The chain is built from TRBV6-5 and TRBJ1-2, with 8 positions matching TRBD1. Germline values: CDR1 MNHEY, CDR2 SVGAGI. Unmatched junction bases numbered 8, after V lost 6 bases and J lost 5 bases. The CDR3 runs to 14 residues. CDR3 region: CASRVGQGAYGYTF. The CDR3 DNA is TGTGCCAGCAGGGTGGGGCAGGGGGCTTATGGCTACACCTTC.

The rearrangement links TRBV18 to TRBJ1-3; D perhaps matches TRBD1 (5 bases). CDR3 size: 15 residues. Germline CDR1 KGHSH, CDR2 LQKENI. With 3 bases removed from V and 3 bases from J, the gap between germline ends came to 12 bases. CDR3 sequence (DNA): TGTGCCAGCTCACCCGGACATTTGGATGGAAACACCATATATTTT. It translates to CASSPGHLDGNTIYF. Full variable domain (missing parts from reference TRBV18 and TRBJ1-3): NAGVMQNPRHLVRRRGQEARLRCSPMKGHSHVYWYRQLPEEGLKFMVYLQKENIIDESGMPKERFSAEFPKEGPSILRIQQVVRGDSAAYFCASSPGHLDGNTIYFGEGSWLTVV.

This chain links TRBV28 with TRBJ2-3, with 7 nucleotides matching TRBD1. Looked up from germline, CDR1 is MDHEN and CDR2 is SYDVKM. This CDR3 region has 15 residues. V was clipped by 10 bases and J by 2 bases; unmatched bases: 12. CDR3 loop: CAIRGQTTTTDTQYF. The CDR3 DNA reads TGTGCCATTAGGGGGCAGACAACAACCACAGATACGCAGTATTTT.

The chain is built from TRBV25-1 and TRBJ2-1; perhaps TRBD2 as D (5 bases). V dropped 7 bases and J dropped 8 bases, with 12 bases sitting between them. Germline loops: CDR1 MGHDK, CDR2 SYGVNS. The CDR3 contains 12 residues. CDR3 in amino acids: CASNAGGDEQFF. CDR3 DNA: TGTGCCAGCAACGCGGGCGGCGATGAGCAGTTCTTC.

This chain uses TRBV10-2 with TRBJ2-3; 9 bases are a match to TRBD2. The CDR3 loop spans 18 amino acids. With V trimmed by 6 bases and J by 1 base, 14 bases remained unmatched. Germline V gives CDR1 WSHSY, CDR2 SAAADI. CDR3 amino acids: CASSRDWRGGSGTDTQYF. The CDR3 coding sequence is TGCGCCAGCAGCCGAGACTGGCGGGGGGGTAGTGGCACAGATACGCAGTATTTT.

This clone was seen ten or more times. Additional DNA sequences in this sample encode the identical CDR3. The CDR3 here is CASSLAGGSTDTQYF. CDR3 DNA sequence: TGTGCCAGCAGCTTAGCGGGGGGAAGCACAGATACGCAGTATTTT. The chain combines TRBV7-3 with TRBJ2-3; TRBD2 agrees at 8 bases. CDR3 length equals 15 residues. The V gene end was trimmed by 2 bases and the J gene end by 0 bases; junction bases not matched to a gene: 1. Germline values: CDR1 SGHTA, CDR2 FQGTGA. Full variable domain (missing parts from reference TRBV7-3 and TRBJ2-3): GAGVSQTPSNKVTEKGKYVELRCDPISGHTALYWYRQSLGQGPEFLIYFQGTGAADDSGLPNDRFFAVRPEGSVSTLKIQRTERGDSAVYLCASSLAGGSTDTQYFGPGTRLTVL.

This clone was counted only a few times. The chain has TRBV19 and TRBJ2-3, with a weak D call TRBD1 (6 bases). CDR1 LNHDA and CDR2 SQIVND come from the germline V gene (reference sequence). Trimming stripped 5 bases from V and 6 bases from J, with 12 bases between. CDR3 length: 13 amino acids. CDR3 DNA: TGTGCCAGTAGTTCAACCACAGGGGATACGCAGTATTTT. Translated: CASSSTTGDTQYF.

The CDR3 DNA reads as TGTGCCAGTAGTGGCAGCGGGGGCGAGCAGTACTTC. Translation gives CASSGSGGEQYF. The chain uses TRBV19 and TRBJ2-7; 8 positions match TRBD2. Looked up from germline, CDR1 is LNHDA and CDR2 is SQIVND (reference sequence). CDR3 length equals 12 residues. Losses at the gene ends were 5 bases for V and 6 bases for J; bases not matched to a gene: 3.

The rearrangement joins TRBV27 to TRBJ2-2; 8 bases agree with TRBD2. The CDR3 is made up of 14 amino acids. Germline V gives CDR1 MNHEY, CDR2 SMNVEV (reference sequence). V was pared by 2 bases and J by 8 bases, with 4 bases of the junction left unmatched. The DNA of the CDR3 is TGTGCCAGCAGTTTACGACGGGGGGGTGGGGAGCTGTTTTTT. Its protein product is CASSLRRGGGELFF.

The rearrangement links TRBV18 to TRBJ2-1, with 11 bases fitting TRBD2. J gave up 10 bases and V 5 bases, and 10 bases lay outside the gene matches. Germline CDR1 and CDR2: KGHSH and LQKENI. This CDR3 is built from 15 residues. The CDR3 sequence is CASSFPGTSGGEQFF. The CDR3 DNA reads TGTGCCAGCTCATTCCCCGGGACTAGCGGAGGCGAGCAGTTCTTC.

This clone was seen just once. The V and J genes are TRBV5-1 and TRBJ1-2, with 7 bases identical to TRBD1. The CDR3 spans 13 residues. Germline V gives CDR1 SGHRS, CDR2 YFSETQ. The V gene end was trimmed by 3 bases and the J gene end by 7 bases; junction bases not matched to a gene: 6. CDR3 residues: CASSSGTVFGYTF. CDR3 in DNA: TGCGCCAGCAGCTCCGGGACAGTTTTTGGCTACACCTTC.

This clone was found a few times. The J gene is TRBJ2-7, the V gene TRBV19; 9 bases are shared with TRBD1. Germline lookup yields CDR1 LNHDA and CDR2 SQIVND (reference sequence). Trimming took 3 bases from V and 7 from J; bases not matched to a gene: 7. This CDR3 comprises 14 residues. As DNA, the CDR3 is TGTGCCAGTAGTATCCGGGACAGGGCTGGAGAGCAGTACTTC. Translation gives CASSIRDRAGEQYF.

The gene calls are TRBV19 and TRBJ1-1; D is uncertain. The ends were cut back, 0 bases at V and 0 bases at J, with 5 bases in the middle. Per the germline V gene, CDR1 is LNHDA and CDR2 is SQIVND (reference sequence). This CDR3 has 14 amino acids. CDR3 protein: CASSIDAVNTEAFF. The CDR3 region has the DNA TGTGCCAGTAGTATAGATGCGGTGAACACTGAAGCTTTCTTT.

This clone is large in the sample. The gene calls are TRBV7-6 and TRBJ2-1; 13 bases align to TRBD2. V lost 1 base, J lost 9 bases, and 9 bases stayed unmatched. This CDR3 is built from 17 residues. Germline V gene lookup returns CDR1 SGHVS and CDR2 FNYEAQ. The CDR3 region is CASSLEYGTSGEGEQFF. The CDR3 DNA reads as TGTGCCAGCAGCTTAGAGTATGGGACTAGCGGGGAGGGTGAGCAGTTCTTC.

This chain joins TRBV6-2 or TRBV6-3 and TRBJ2-5; 10 nucleotides agree with TRBD2. Germline CDR1 MNHEY, CDR2 SVGEGT. The CDR3 totals 19 residues. The V segment lost 0 bases and the J segment 4 bases; nucleotides outside the gene matches: 14. The DNA of the CDR3 is TGTGCCAGCAGTTACTCGACAGCTAGCGGGGGTCTCATCTCAGAGACCCAGTACTTC. It yields the protein CASSYSTASGGLISETQYF.

In this sample, this clone turned up once. This sequence joins TRBV19 and TRBJ1-1, with D uncertain. V lost 0 bases and J lost 5, with 7 bases in between. The germline V gene encodes CDR1 LNHDA and CDR2 SQIVND (reference sequence). The CDR3 spans 13 residues. In DNA form, the CDR3 reads TGTGCCAGTAGTATAGATTCGGGGACTGAAGCTTTCTTT. Translating gives CASSIDSGTEAFF.

In DNA form, the CDR3 reads TGTGCCAGCAGGTATACCCCCAGCTACGAGCAGTACTTC. The encoded protein is CASRYTPSYEQYF. The chain couples TRBV6-4 to TRBJ2-7, with D uncertain. The CDR3 has 13 residues. Germline V gene lookup returns CDR1 MRHNA and CDR2 SNTAGT. Trimming took off 6 bases at V and 3 bases at J, with 12 bases between the two ends.

V usage is TRBV6-5 and J usage is TRBJ1-1; D perhaps matches TRBD1 (5 bases). This CDR3 is 13 amino acids long. Per germline, CDR1 MNHEY and CDR2 SVGAGI. Trimming removed 5 bases from V and 4 bases from J, with 11 bases in between. CDR3 in amino acids: CASSRGGITEAFF. CDR3 nucleotide sequence: TGTGCCAGCAGTCGGGGGGGAATCACTGAAGCTTTCTTT.

The chain recombines TRBV27 with TRBJ2-5; maybe TRBD1 (6 bases). Germline V gene lookup returns CDR1 MNHEY and CDR2 SMNVEV (reference sequence). V dropped 3 bases and J dropped 4 bases, with 15 bases sitting between them. This CDR3 is built from 15 residues. CDR3 DNA: TGTGCCAGCAGTTTGGACTTGGGCAGGGGAGAGACCCAGTACTTC. Amino acid sequence: CASSLDLGRGETQYF.

Ten or more counts support this clone. This chain connects TRBV7-9 to TRBJ2-7; 8 bases agree with TRBD1. This CDR3 comprises 15 residues. The junction had 14 bases not matched to a gene; V was cut back by 6 bases and J by 7 bases. CDR1 SEHNR and CDR2 FQNEAQ come from the germline V gene (reference sequence). This CDR3 is CASSPNRDRGWEQYF. The CDR3 nucleotides read TGTGCCAGCAGTCCAAACCGAGACAGGGGATGGGAGCAGTACTTC.

The gene calls are TRBV27 and TRBJ2-5, with a possible D match to TRBD1 (6 bases). Germline V lookup: CDR1 MNHEY, CDR2 SMNVEV (reference sequence). V was shortened by 6 bases and J by 4 bases, with 12 bases between the two germline ends. This CDR3 comprises 13 residues. CDR3 nucleotides: TGTGCCAGCAGCCTTAAAGGGGGAGAGACCCAGTACTTC. This gives the protein CASSLKGGETQYF.

V and J are TRBV9 and TRBJ2-5; D is ambiguous. In germline, CDR1 is SGDLS, CDR2 YYNGEE. Trimming shortened V by 4 bases and J by 5 bases, and 24 bases separated the two germline ends. There are 17 residues in the CDR3. Here the CDR3 reads CASSPDPVAAFMETQYF. CDR3 bases: TGTGCCAGCAGCCCAGACCCGGTCGCGGCCTTTATGGAGACCCAGTACTTC.